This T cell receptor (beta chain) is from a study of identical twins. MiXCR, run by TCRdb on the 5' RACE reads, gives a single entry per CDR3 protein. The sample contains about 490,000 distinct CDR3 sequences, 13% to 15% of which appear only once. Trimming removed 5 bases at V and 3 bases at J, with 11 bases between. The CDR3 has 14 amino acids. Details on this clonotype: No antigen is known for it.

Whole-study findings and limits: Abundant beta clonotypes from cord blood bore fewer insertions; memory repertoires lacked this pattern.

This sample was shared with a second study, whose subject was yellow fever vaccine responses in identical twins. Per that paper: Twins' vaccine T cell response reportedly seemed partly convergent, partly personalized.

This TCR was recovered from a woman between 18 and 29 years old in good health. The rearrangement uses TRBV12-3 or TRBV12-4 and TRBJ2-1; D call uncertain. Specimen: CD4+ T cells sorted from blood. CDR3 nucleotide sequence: TGTGCCAGCAGTCCAGACACTCTCTACAATGAGCAGTTCTTC. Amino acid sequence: CASSPDTLYNEQFF.